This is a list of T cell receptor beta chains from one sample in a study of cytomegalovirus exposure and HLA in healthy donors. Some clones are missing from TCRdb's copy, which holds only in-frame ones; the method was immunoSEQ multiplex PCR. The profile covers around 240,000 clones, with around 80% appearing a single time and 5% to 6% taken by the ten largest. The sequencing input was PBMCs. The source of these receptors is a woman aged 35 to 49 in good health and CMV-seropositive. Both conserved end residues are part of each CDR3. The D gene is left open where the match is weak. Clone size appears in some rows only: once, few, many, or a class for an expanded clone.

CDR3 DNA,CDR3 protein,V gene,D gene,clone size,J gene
TGTGCCAGCAGAACACTAGCGGGAGGGATCGAGCAGTACTTC,CASRTLAGGIEQYF,TRBV6-5,TRBD2,.,TRBJ2-7
TGCGCCAGCAGCCGCAATAGGGACAGGGGTAGTGAAAAACTGTTTTTT,CASSRNRDRGSEKLFF,TRBV4-1,TRBD1,.,TRBJ1-4
TGTGCCAGCAGTTCCGGGACAAGCAATCAGCCCCAGCATTTT,CASSSGTSNQPQHF,TRBV2,.,few,TRBJ1-5
TGTGCCAGTAGGGGGATTAGACAGGGGAGCAATCAGCCCCAGCATTTT,CASRGIRQGSNQPQHF,TRBV19,TRBD1,.,TRBJ1-5
TGTGCCAGCAGTGCGGACAGAAGGACGCCCATAGCCAAAAACATTCAGTACTTC,CASSADRRTPIAKNIQYF,TRBV2,.,.,TRBJ2-4
TGTGCCAGCTCGGCCCGTACTAGCGAGGAATACGAGCAGTACTTC,CASSARTSEEYEQYF,TRBV18,TRBD2,.,TRBJ2-7
TGTGCCAGCAGCCAAGATCTTGAGGGAAACCAGCCCCAGCATTTT,CASSQDLEGNQPQHF,TRBV4-2,.,.,TRBJ1-5
TGCGCCAGCAGCCAGACCCCCCCCCGGACTACGACTCCTGAGCAGTTCTTC,CASSQTPPRTTTPEQFF,TRBV4-1,.,once,TRBJ2-1
TGTGCCAGCAGCTTAGCTTCCGGGATAGCCTATGGCTACACCTTC,CASSLASGIAYGYTF,TRBV11-1,.,.,TRBJ1-2
TGTGCCAGCAATGTAGACTCCCGCACTGAAGCTTTCTTT,CASNVDSRTEAFF,TRBV27,.,few,TRBJ1-1
TGTGCCAGCGGTTACTCGACTAGCGGACCCTATGAGCAGTACTTC,CASGYSTSGPYEQYF,TRBV6-5,TRBD2,once,TRBJ2-7
TGCGCCAGCAGCCGGACCGGGATACCTAATGAAAAACTGTTTTTT,CASSRTGIPNEKLFF,TRBV4-1,.,.,TRBJ1-4
TGTGCCAGCAGCAAGGGACTAGCATTGGGTGAGCAGTTCTTC,CASSKGLALGEQFF,TRBV7-9,TRBD2,few,TRBJ2-1
TGTGCCAGCAACCTCGGGGCTAGCGGGGGGACTTCCTACAATGAGCAGTTCTTC,CASNLGASGGTSYNEQFF,TRBV21-1,.,.,TRBJ2-1
TGCGCCAGCAGTGAGTTAGCGGGAGCCGGGGAGCTGTTTTTT,CASSELAGAGELFF,TRBV10-1,TRBD2,.,TRBJ2-2
TGTGCCAGCAACCTGGGAGTCAATGAGCAGTTCTTC,CASNLGVNEQFF,TRBV11-2,.,.,TRBJ2-1
TGTGCCACCAGCAGAGATCTGAGCGGTTATAGCAATCAGCCCCAGCATTTT,CATSRDLSGYSNQPQHF,TRBV15,.,.,TRBJ1-5
TGCGCCAGCAGCCCCAGGCCCAGGCAAAACTACGAGCAGTACTTC,CASSPRPRQNYEQYF,TRBV4-1,.,.,TRBJ2-7
TGTGCCAGTAGCCGGACTGAAGCTTTCTTT,CASSRTEAFF,TRBV19,.,.,TRBJ1-1
TGCGCCAGCAGCCCTGGGACAGGTATGTCCTACGAGCAGTACTTC,CASSPGTGMSYEQYF,TRBV4-3,TRBD1,.,TRBJ2-7
TGCAGCGTTGAGGGTTCTAGCGGGAGAGGGTCCGAGCAGTACTTC,CSVEGSSGRGSEQYF,TRBV29-1,TRBD2,.,TRBJ2-7
TGTGCCAGCAGCTTAGAACGGGGGGCCTGGGAGACCCAGTACTTC,CASSLERGAWETQYF,TRBV7-2,.,once,TRBJ2-5